Listed below are T cell receptor beta chains from one sample, sequenced in a study of T cells after yellow fever vaccination. In TCRdb, the 5' RACE reads were re-called with MiXCR into one record per CDR3 protein. The table records 150,000 to 200,000 distinct CDR3 sequences, approximately 9.7% of them present only once. The sequencing here drew on CD8+ T cells sorted from PBMCs, taken 45 days after the yellow fever booster vaccination. The receptors here all came from a young man who received the YFV17D yellow fever vaccine. Both conserved end residues are trimmed from each CDR3.

j_call: TRBJ2-3
v_call: TRBV6-5
cdr3_aa: ASSYGVTDTQY

j_call: TRBJ1-1
v_call: TRBV4-3
cdr3_aa: ASSQEVSVQPQAF

j_call: TRBJ1-3
v_call: TRBV7-2
cdr3_aa: ASSLEPASGNTIY

j_call: TRBJ2-7
v_call: TRBV7-2
cdr3_aa: ASTGGGSYEQY

j_call: TRBJ1-1
v_call: TRBV15
cdr3_aa: ATSRSRDLNTEAF

j_call: TRBJ2-1
v_call: TRBV19
cdr3_aa: ATKNWDRDYEQF

j_call: TRBJ1-5
v_call: TRBV4-1
cdr3_aa: ASSQVGRVNQPQH

j_call: TRBJ2-1
v_call: TRBV7-8
cdr3_aa: ASWDKEDRYNEQF

j_call: TRBJ2-5
v_call: TRBV6-1
cdr3_aa: ASSPGLAGGIGETQY

j_call: TRBJ2-2
v_call: TRBV6-5
cdr3_aa: ASSPGLAYTGELF

j_call: TRBJ1-6
v_call: TRBV27
cdr3_aa: ASSSRVRNSPLH

j_call: TRBJ1-3
v_call: TRBV7-9
cdr3_aa: AARGSDGNTIY

j_call: TRBJ1-6
v_call: TRBV2
cdr3_aa: ASSELPQADSYNSPLH

j_call: TRBJ1-2
v_call: TRBV11-2
cdr3_aa: ASSFLGGFYGYT

j_call: TRBJ1-2
v_call: TRBV12-3/TRBV12-4
cdr3_aa: ASSMDRGLNYGYT

j_call: TRBJ1-2
v_call: TRBV12-3/TRBV12-4
cdr3_aa: ASSLKGMNGYT

j_call: TRBJ2-7
v_call: TRBV4-3
cdr3_aa: ASSQEGLGTYEQY

j_call: TRBJ1-4
v_call: TRBV27
cdr3_aa: ASSSRTGPINEKLF

j_call: TRBJ1-4
v_call: TRBV7-2
cdr3_aa: ASQEAPNEKLF

j_call: TRBJ1-2
v_call: TRBV12-5
cdr3_aa: ASGLYQGLTYGYT

j_call: TRBJ2-3
v_call: TRBV20-1
cdr3_aa: SAPDPGGEDTQY

j_call: TRBJ2-1
v_call: TRBV12-3/TRBV12-4
cdr3_aa: ASSSQASPL

j_call: TRBJ2-7
v_call: TRBV19
cdr3_aa: ASSRKGPGDEQY

j_call: TRBJ2-1
v_call: TRBV5-4
cdr3_aa: ASSPQESSYNEQF

j_call: TRBJ2-2
v_call: TRBV4-3
cdr3_aa: ASSQDRRQTGELF

j_call: TRBJ2-7
v_call: TRBV18
cdr3_aa: ASSPAGAGVLYEQY

j_call: TRBJ2-5
v_call: TRBV27
cdr3_aa: ASSIRLARQETQY

j_call: TRBJ1-1
v_call: TRBV4-1
cdr3_aa: ASSQGQGANTEAF

j_call: TRBJ1-5
v_call: TRBV27
cdr3_aa: ASRAAGGELIQPQH